One sample yielded the 5 T cell receptor beta chains listed below, sequenced in a study of cytomegalovirus exposure and HLA in healthy donors listed by TCRdb under 2017. The library was generated by the immunoSEQ multiplex PCR assay. For the multiplex PCR, a mixture combining 60 forward primers for TCR Vbeta segments and 13 reverse primers for TCR Jbeta segments was used. This is the immuneACCESS table as TCRdb keeps it, with only in-frame sequences that have V and J called. A part of the clones is gone; compared with another copy, unresolved V genes explain less than half, and the rest is unexplained. Counted in this sample were 110,000 to 150,000 clones; approximately 80% of them appeared once. The ten largest make up almost 4% of the sample. Source material: PBMCs. The source is a man aged 18 to 30 in good health and CMV-seronegative.

A few counts support this clone. This rearrangement joins TRBV6-1 to TRBJ1-2, with 9 positions matching TRBD1. Germline trimming cut 4 bases from V and 4 bases from J; bases unmatched to any gene: 13. Germline CDR1 reads MNHNS; CDR2 reads SASEGT. The CDR3 is 17 amino acids. CDR3 DNA sequence: TGTGCCAGCAGTGCTGGGACAGGGAGGGTCAGGGGCTATGGCTACACCTTC. As protein: CASSAGTGRVRGYGYTF.

The genes are TRBV18 and TRBJ2-7; 11 nucleotides line up with TRBD1. The CDR3 runs to 15 residues. Germline V lookup: CDR1 KGHSH, CDR2 LQKENI. With 6 bases clipped from V and 6 bases from J, the junction kept 10 bases outside the gene matches. CDR3 sequence reads: CASSRRTGGLGEQYF. DNA for the CDR3: TGTGCCAGCTCTCGAAGGACAGGGGGCTTAGGCGAGCAGTACTTC.

V gene TRBV7-3 combines with J gene TRBJ2-2; no reliable D call. The germline V and J ends were trimmed by 5 bases and 3 bases, with 10 bases remaining between them. Per germline, CDR1 SGHTA and CDR2 FQGTGA. The CDR3 runs 14 residues. The CDR3 DNA reads TGTGCCAGCAGCCCCTACCCGGACACCGGGGAGCTGTTTTTT. Its protein product is CASSPYPDTGELFF.

V gene TRBV19 combines with J gene TRBJ2-2; possibly TRBD2 for D (6 bases). Trimming left V 10 bases short and J 5 bases short, with 17 bases between. This CDR3 contains 14 residues. CDR1 is LNHDA, CDR2 SQIVND, per germline (reference sequence). CDR3 loop: CATGEEGGTGELFF. CDR3 nucleotide sequence: TGTGCCACCGGAGAGGAGGGTGGTACCGGGGAGCTGTTTTTT.

The CDR3 loop reads CATSTWDGTPITDTQYF. The CDR3 DNA reads TGTGCCACCAGCACCTGGGATGGGACACCTATCACAGATACGCAGTATTTT. The chain joins TRBV15 to TRBJ2-3, with D perhaps TRBD1 (6 bases). This CDR3 is 17 amino acids long. Germline V gene lookup returns CDR1 LNHNV and CDR2 YYDKDF (reference sequence). Trimming pared 4 bases from V and 2 bases from J, leaving 19 bases between. The whole variable domain, filled in from reference TRBV15 and TRBJ2-3, reads DAMVIQNPRYQVTQFGKPVTLSCSQTLNHNVMYWYQQKSSQAPKLLFHYYDKDFNNEADTPDNFQSRRPNTSFCFLDIRSPGLGDTAMYLCATSTWDGTPITDTQYFGPGTRLTVL.